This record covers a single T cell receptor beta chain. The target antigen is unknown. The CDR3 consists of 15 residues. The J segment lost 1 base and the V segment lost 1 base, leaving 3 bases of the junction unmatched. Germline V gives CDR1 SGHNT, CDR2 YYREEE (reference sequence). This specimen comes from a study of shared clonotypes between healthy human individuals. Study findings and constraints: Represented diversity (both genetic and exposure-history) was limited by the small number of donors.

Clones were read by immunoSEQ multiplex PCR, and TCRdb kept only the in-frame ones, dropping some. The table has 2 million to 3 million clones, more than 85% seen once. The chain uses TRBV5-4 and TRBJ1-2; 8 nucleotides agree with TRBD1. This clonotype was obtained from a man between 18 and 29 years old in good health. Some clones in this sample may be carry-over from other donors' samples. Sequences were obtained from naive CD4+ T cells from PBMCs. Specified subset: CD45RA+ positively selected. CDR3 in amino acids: CASSLPGGFNYGYTF. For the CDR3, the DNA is TGTGCCAGCAGCTTGCCAGGGGGCTTTAACTATGGCTACACCTTC.